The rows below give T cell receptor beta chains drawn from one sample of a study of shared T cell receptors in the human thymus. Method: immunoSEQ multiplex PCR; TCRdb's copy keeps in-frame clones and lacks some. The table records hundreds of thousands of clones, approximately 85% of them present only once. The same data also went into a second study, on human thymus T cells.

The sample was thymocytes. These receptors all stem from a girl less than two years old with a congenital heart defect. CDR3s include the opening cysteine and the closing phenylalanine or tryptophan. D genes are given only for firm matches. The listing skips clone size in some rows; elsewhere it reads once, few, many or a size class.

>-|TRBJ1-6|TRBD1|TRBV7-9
TGTGCCAGCAGGTTCGGTCATACAGGGGACAGATCCTATAATTCACCCCTCCACTTT
CASRFGHTGDRSYNSPLHF
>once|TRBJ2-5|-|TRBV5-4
TGTGCCAGCAGCCCCAGTAAGGGGGAAGAGACCCAGTACTTC
CASSPSKGEETQYF
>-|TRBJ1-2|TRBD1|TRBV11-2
TGTGCCAGCAGCACCCTTGGGACAGTCCTCGGTGGCTACACCTTC
CASSTLGTVLGGYTF
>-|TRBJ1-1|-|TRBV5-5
TGTGCCAGCAGCTTGCAGACAAACACTGAAGCTTTCTTT
CASSLQTNTEAFF
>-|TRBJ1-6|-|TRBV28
TGTGCCAGCAGTTTCCTTACCGGACAGCTCAATTCACCCCTCCACTTT
CASSFLTGQLNSPLHF
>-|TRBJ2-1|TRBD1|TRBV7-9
TGTGCCAGCAGCTTGGGACAGATTGAAATCTCCTACAATGAGCAGTTCTTC
CASSLGQIEISYNEQFF
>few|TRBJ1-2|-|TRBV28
TGTGCCAGCAGTTTGCAGGGGCACTATGGCTACACCTTC
CASSLQGHYGYTF
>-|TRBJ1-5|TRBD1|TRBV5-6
TGTGCCAGCAGCTTGGCCGGAGGGGACAGGGGGTATCAGCCCCAGCATTTT
CASSLAGGDRGYQPQHF
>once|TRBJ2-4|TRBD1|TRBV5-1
TGCGCCAGCAGCTTCCCGGGACAGGGACCTCTAGCCAAAAACATTCAGTACTTC
CASSFPGQGPLAKNIQYF
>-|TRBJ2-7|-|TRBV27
TGTGCCAGCAGAGTAACAGGGCCAAGCTACGAGCAGTACTTC
CASRVTGPSYEQYF
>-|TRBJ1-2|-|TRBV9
TGTGCCAGCAGCCCAAGTCATGAGGGCTACACCTTC
CASSPSHEGYTF
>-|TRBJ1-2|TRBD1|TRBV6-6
TGTGCCAGCAGTTACCCCGACAGGGGGCCTCCCTATGGCTACACCTTC
CASSYPDRGPPYGYTF
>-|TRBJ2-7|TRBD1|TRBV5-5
TGTGCCAGCAGCTCGACAGGGGGCGGATACGAGCAGTACTTC
CASSSTGGGYEQYF
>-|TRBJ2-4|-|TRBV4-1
TGCGCCAGCAGTCCTGAGTATAGAAGGAGACAGCGAATGTTAGCCAAAAACATTCAGTACTTC
CASSPEYRRRQRMLAKNIQYF
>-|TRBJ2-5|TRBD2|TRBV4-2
TGTGCCAGCAGCCTAAGGACTAGTTGGGAGACCCAGTACTTC
CASSLRTSWETQYF
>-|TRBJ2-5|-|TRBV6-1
TGTGCCAGCAGTGGACAGGCCCCACAAGAGACCCAGTACTTC
CASSGQAPQETQYF
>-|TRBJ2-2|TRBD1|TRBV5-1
TGCGCCAGCAGCTTGGGGGACAGGGGATTTGACACCGGGGAGCTGTTTTTT
CASSLGDRGFDTGELFF
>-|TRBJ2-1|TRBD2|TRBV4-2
TGTGCCAGCAGCCAAATTTTCGGGGGGGCCAATGAGCAGTTCTTC
CASSQIFGGANEQFF
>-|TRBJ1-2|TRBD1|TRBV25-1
TGTGCCAGCAGTCCTGGACAGGGGAGTCCTAGCGCCTATGGCTACACCTTC
CASSPGQGSPSAYGYTF
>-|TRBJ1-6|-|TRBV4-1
TGCGCCAGCAGCCGAACAGGGATTTCCTCCTATAATTCACCCCTCCACTTT
CASSRTGISSYNSPLHF
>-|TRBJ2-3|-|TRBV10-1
TGCGCCAGCAAAAGCAAGCACCCAGATACGCAGTATTTT
CASKSKHPDTQYF
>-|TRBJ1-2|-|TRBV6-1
TGTGCCAGCAGTGCTCTAAGAGGGCTGAACGGCTACACCTTC
CASSALRGLNGYTF
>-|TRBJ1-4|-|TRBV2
TGTGCCAGCAGTTCACATTTTACCCTAACTAATGAAAAACTGTTTTTT
CASSSHFTLTNEKLFF
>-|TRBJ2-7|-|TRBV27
TGTGCCAGCAGGCCTAGAACAGGAGAATCCTACGAGCAGTACTTC
CASRPRTGESYEQYF
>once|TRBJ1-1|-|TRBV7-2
TGTGCCAGCAGCTTAGTAGGGCGGGAGAACACTGAAGCTTTCTTT
CASSLVGRENTEAFF
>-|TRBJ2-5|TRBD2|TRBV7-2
TGTGCCAGCAGCCCAACCCCTAGCGGTACTAAAGAGACCCAGTACTTC
CASSPTPSGTKETQYF
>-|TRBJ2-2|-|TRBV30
TGTGCCTGGACCCGGTTCGGTCGAGCCACCGGGGAGCTGTTTTTT
CAWTRFGRATGELFF
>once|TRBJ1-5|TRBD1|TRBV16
TGTGCCAGCAGCCAAATCCCCCCTAGGCAGGGGGGACCAGCGGATCAGCCCCAGCATTTT
CASSQIPPRQGGPADQPQHF
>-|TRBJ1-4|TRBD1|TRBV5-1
TGCGCCAGCAGCTTGAGACAGGGCTATGCGCCATCTAATGAAAAACTGTTTTTT
CASSLRQGYAPSNEKLFF
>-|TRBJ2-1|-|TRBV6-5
TGTGCCAGCAGTTACGGGGCAACGAACCCCTACAATGAGCAGTTCTTC
CASSYGATNPYNEQFF
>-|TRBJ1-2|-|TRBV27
TGTGCCAGCAGATCCTCAGGCGTAAACTATGGCTACACCTTC
CASRSSGVNYGYTF
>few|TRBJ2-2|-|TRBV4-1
TGCGCCAGCAGCTCCAGCCGGGGACTCACCACCACCGGGGAGCTGTTTTTT
CASSSSRGLTTTGELFF
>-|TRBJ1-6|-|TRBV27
TGTGCCAGCAGTTTTTCCCGGACGGGATATTCACCCCTCCACTTT
CASSFSRTGYSPLHF
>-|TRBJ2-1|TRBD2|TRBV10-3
TGTGCCATCAGTGGACTAGCGGGGGGCAGGAGCTCCTACAATGAGCAGTTCTTC
CAISGLAGGRSSYNEQFF
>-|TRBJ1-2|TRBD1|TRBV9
TGTGCCAGCAGCGGTAGAGCCATAGGGACAGATAATGGCTACACCTTC
CASSGRAIGTDNGYTF
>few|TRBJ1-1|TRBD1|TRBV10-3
TGTGCCATCACTCGCCCGGGACAGGGAACAACTGAAGCTTTCTTT
CAITRPGQGTTEAFF
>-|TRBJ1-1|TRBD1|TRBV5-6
TGTGCCAGCAGCTTGGCCTTGGACAGGGGCTGGGTCACTGAAGCTTTCTTT
CASSLALDRGWVTEAFF
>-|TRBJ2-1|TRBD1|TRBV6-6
TGTGCCAGCGCCCCGGGACAGGGAATAATGTACAATGAGCAGTTCTTC
CASAPGQGIMYNEQFF
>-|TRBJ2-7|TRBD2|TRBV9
TGTGCCAGCAGCGTAGTGCGGGGGGGACCCTACGAGCAGTACTTC
CASSVVRGGPYEQYF
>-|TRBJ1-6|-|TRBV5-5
TGTGCCAGCAGCTTGTTGGGGGCGGATTCACCCCTCCACTTT
CASSLLGADSPLHF
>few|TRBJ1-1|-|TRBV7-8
TGTGCCAGCATCGCCAGTCTGAACACTGAAGCTTTCTTT
CASIASLNTEAFF